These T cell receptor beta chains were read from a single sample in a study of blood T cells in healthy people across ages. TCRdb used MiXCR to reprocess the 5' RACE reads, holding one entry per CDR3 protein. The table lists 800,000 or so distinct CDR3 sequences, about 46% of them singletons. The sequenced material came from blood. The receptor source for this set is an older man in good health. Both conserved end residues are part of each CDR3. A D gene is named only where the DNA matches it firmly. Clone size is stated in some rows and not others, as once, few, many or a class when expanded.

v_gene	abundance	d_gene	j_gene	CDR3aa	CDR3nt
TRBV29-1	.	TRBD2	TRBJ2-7	CSGGAGGERNEQYF	TGCAGCGGGGGGGCGGGAGGAGAGCGTAATGAGCAGTACTTC
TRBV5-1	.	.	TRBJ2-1	CASSPGRLVVNEQFF	TGCGCCAGCAGCCCAGGACGTCTCGTGGTCAATGAGCAGTTCTTC
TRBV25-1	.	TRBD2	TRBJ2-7	CASSVGTKIYEQYF	TGTGCCAGCAGTGTCGGGACTAAAATCTACGAGCAGTACTTC
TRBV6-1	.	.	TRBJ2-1	CAAPASKGFYNEQFF	TGTGCCGCGCCGGCTTCAAAGGGGTTCTACAATGAGCAGTTCTTC
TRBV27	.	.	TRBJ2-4	CASSKNRVGKNIQYF	TGTGCCAGCAGTAAGAACAGGGTCGGGAAAAACATTCAGTACTTC
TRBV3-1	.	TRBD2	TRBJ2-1	CASSPKGTSGSNEQFF	TGTGCCAGCAGCCCAAAAGGGACTAGCGGGAGTAATGAGCAGTTCTTC
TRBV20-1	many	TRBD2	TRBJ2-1	CSAQRPSGNNEQFF	TGCAGTGCCCAGCGGCCTAGCGGGAACAATGAGCAGTTCTTC
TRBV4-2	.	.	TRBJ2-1	CASSQDGPEGPIYEQFF	TGTGCCAGCAGCCAAGATGGGCCGGAAGGGCCGATCTACGAGCAGTTCTTC
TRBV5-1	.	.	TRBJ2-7	CASSLEFSSTSYEQYF	TGCGCCAGCAGCTTGGAATTTAGCTCAACCTCCTACGAGCAGTACTTC
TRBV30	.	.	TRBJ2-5	CAWSGIGDWETQYF	TGTGCCTGGAGTGGAATAGGGGACTGGGAGACCCAGTACTTC
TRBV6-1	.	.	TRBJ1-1	CASSGASTEAFF	TGTGCCAGCAGCGGGGCGAGCACTGAAGCTTTCTTT
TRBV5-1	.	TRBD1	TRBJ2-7	CASALRTGTYEQYF	TGCGCCAGCGCATTACGGACAGGGACCTACGAGCAGTACTTC
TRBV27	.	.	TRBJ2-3	CASSFSVHTSTDTQYF	TGTGCCAGCAGTTTTTCAGTACATACTAGCACAGATACGCAGTATTTT
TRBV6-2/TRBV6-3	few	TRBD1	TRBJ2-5	CASSRNRGQQETQYF	TGTGCCAGCAGCCGGAACAGGGGCCAGCAAGAGACCCAGTACTTC
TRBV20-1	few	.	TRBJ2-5	CSARAWGTLQETQYF	TGCAGTGCTAGAGCTTGGGGAACCCTCCAAGAGACCCAGTACTTC
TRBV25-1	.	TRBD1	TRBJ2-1	CASSENRGRYNEQFF	TGTGCCAGCAGTGAAAACAGGGGGCGTTACAATGAGCAGTTCTTC
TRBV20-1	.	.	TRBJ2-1	CSARDRTPNPPQYNVQFF	TGCAGTGCTAGAGATCGGACTCCTAACCCACCACAATACAATGTGCAGTTCTTC
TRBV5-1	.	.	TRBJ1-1	CASSLPGGGTEAFF	TGCGCCAGCAGCCTCCCTGGGGGGGGCACTGAAGCTTTCTTT
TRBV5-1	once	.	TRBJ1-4	CASSLLGATNEKLFF	TGCGCCAGCAGCTTGTTAGGAGCAACTAATGAAAAACTGTTTTTT
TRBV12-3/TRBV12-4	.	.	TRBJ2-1	CASANRHEQFF	TGTGCCAGCGCCAATAGGCATGAGCAGTTCTTC
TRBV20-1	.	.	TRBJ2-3	CSARDFRLGGTDTQYF	TGCAGTGCTAGAGATTTCCGGCTGGGAGGCACAGATACGCAGTATTTT
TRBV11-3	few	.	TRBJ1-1	CASSLRTANYNTEAFF	TGTGCCAGCAGCCTGCGAACCGCCAATTATAACACTGAAGCTTTCTTT
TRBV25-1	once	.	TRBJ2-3	CASSEGWDTDTQYF	TGTGCCAGCAGTGAAGGGTGGGACACAGATACGCAGTATTTT
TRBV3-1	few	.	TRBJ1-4	CASSQEGEKLFF	TGTGCCAGCAGCCAAGAGGGCGAAAAACTGTTTTTT
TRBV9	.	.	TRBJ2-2	CASSVINGELFF	TGTGCCAGCAGCGTTATAAACGGGGAGCTGTTTTTT
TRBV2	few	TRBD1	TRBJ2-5	CASSDGTGGLETQYF	TGTGCCAGCAGTGACGGGACAGGGGGATTAGAGACCCAGTACTTC
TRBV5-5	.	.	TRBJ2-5	CASSLVPSGAAQETQYF	TGTGCCAGCAGCTTGGTTCCCTCCGGGGCCGCTCAAGAGACCCAGTACTTC
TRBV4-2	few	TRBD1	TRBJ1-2	CASSQEGTGAYNYGYTF	TGTGCCAGCAGCCAAGAGGGGACAGGAGCTTATAACTATGGCTACACCTTC
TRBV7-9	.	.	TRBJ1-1	CASSSSDRGETEAFF	TGTGCCAGCAGCTCCTCCGACAGAGGGGAGACTGAAGCTTTCTTT